This T cell receptor (beta chain) came from a study of blood T cell repertoires in COVID-19. Looking at the study overall: The cDNA or gDNA used as material had been derived from T cells, B-cell-depleted T cells, or PBMCs.

The germline V gene encodes CDR1 SGHAT and CDR2 FQNNGV. This CDR3 is built from 15 residues. Losses at the gene ends were 9 bases for V and 3 bases for J; bases not matched to a gene: 10. Some clones are missing from TCRdb's copy, which holds only in-frame ones; the method was immunoSEQ multiplex PCR. The data contain hundreds of thousands of clones, about 87% of them singletons. Sequencing input: peripheral blood. This receptor was taken from a man aged 60 to 75 who had recovered from COVID-19. The chain uses TRBV11-2 and TRBJ2-7; 11 nucleotides match TRBD2. As DNA, the CDR3 is TGTGCCAGTCGCCTAGCGGGAGGAGGTAACTACGAGCAGTACTTC. Translating it yields CASRLAGGGNYEQYF.